This T cell receptor beta chain derives from a study of blood T cell repertoires in COVID-19. About the research overall: Acute and convalescent COVID-19 specimens originated in the United States, Italy and Spain. T cells, B-cell-depleted T cells, or PBMCs supplied cDNA or gDNA.

Original data processing: Reference gene primers were amplified, and this amplification served to estimate nucleated cell counts. Produced via immunoSEQ multiplex PCR; TCRdb's table is partial and in-frame only. V and J calls and clone size are copied from that table; D and trimming were computed from the DNA. The sample records about 82,000 clones, roughly 78% being singletons. Germline V lookup: CDR1 GTSNPN, CDR2 SVGIG (reference sequence). V lost 0 bases to trimming and J lost 6 bases, with 8 bases between them. This CDR3 is built from 13 residues. This chain links TRBV30 with TRBJ2-2; D is possibly TRBD2 (6 bases). The receptor was derived from a man aged 50 to 60 with active or convalescent COVID-19. Material for sequencing was peripheral blood. In DNA form, the CDR3 reads TGTGCCTGGAGTGTATCGGGGGCCGGGGAGCTGTTTTTT. This codes for CAWSVSGAGELFF.